This TCR beta chain was identified during a study of T cells in Graves' hyperthyroidism and ophthalmopathy. With respect to this clonotype: Its antigen is unknown.

Broader study findings: Also found in blood were most expanded thyroid clonotypes above 0.001. By a 13 V-J model, ophthalmopathy was set apart from stable hyperthyroidism.

Trimming stripped 6 bases from V and 4 bases from J, with 18 bases between. The CDR3 sequence is 15 residues long. Germline lookup yields CDR1 MDHEN and CDR2 SYDVKM. Regions amplified from RNA transcripts were the TCR beta CDR3 regions. Primed by the HTBI set, a first-round RT-PCR was run on the TCR CDR3. TCRdb recomputed calls from the multiplex PCR reads with MiXCR, one row per CDR3 protein. The sample includes approximately 710,000 distinct CDR3 sequences, 15% to 20% of them seen just once. The sequenced sample consisted of blood. The sequence came from a man between 50 and 59 years old with Graves' hyperthyroidism. This chain links TRBV28 with TRBJ1-1; D is undetermined. The CDR3 sequence: CASSLLDTGPTEAFF. Here the CDR3 DNA reads TGTGCCAGCAGCCTCCTGGATACTGGGCCCACTGAAGCTTTCTTT.